This is a list of T cell receptor beta chains from one sample in a study of blood T cell repertoires in COVID-19. The repertoire was sequenced with immunoSEQ multiplex PCR; TCRdb's copy has only in-frame clones and lacks some. The data show approximately 450,000 clones, around 91% seen once. The sequenced sample was PBMCs or T cells enriched from blood (not recorded which). The receptor set was obtained from a man younger than 40 who had recovered from COVID-19. Each CDR3 is given with its conserved first and last residue.

>TRBJ2-3|TRBV9
CASSPGLSYTDTQYF
>TRBJ2-7|TRBV14
CASSQFTYEQYF
>TRBJ2-7|TRBV11-2
CASSARTSGSSYEQYF
>TRBJ2-1|TRBV27
CASSSRLAGVDEQFF
>TRBJ2-1|TRBV7-8
CASSLRGRYNEQFF
>TRBJ2-2|TRBV6-5
CASSLAGVNTGELFF
>TRBJ2-7|TRBV7-3
CASSLNRGHEQYF
>TRBJ1-2|TRBV30
CAYQRQVGGGYTF
>TRBJ2-7|TRBV30
CAWRTLAGAFNAYEQYF
>TRBJ2-5|TRBV7-9
CASSGGRAPETQYF
>TRBJ1-6|TRBV3-1/TRBV3-2
CASSQRGYNSPLHF
>TRBJ1-5|TRBV7-5
CVRRKRPQHF
>TRBJ1-1|TRBV19
CASSMGGYTEAFF
>TRBJ2-3|TRBV27
CASSFTYGPTDTQYF
>TRBJ1-5|TRBV6-4
CASSEGRVKAQPQHF
>TRBJ2-5|TRBV5-6
CASSLEGLQKETQYF
>TRBJ2-7|TRBV10-1
CASSESPQGLTYEQYF
>TRBJ1-1|TRBV28
CAGKTGVNTEAFF
>TRBJ2-5|TRBV12-3/TRBV12-4
CASSGTGQETQYF
>TRBJ2-3|TRBV4-1
CASSSPSGRSTDTQYF
>TRBJ2-3|TRBV15
CATSRRGAGITDTQYF
>TRBJ1-4|TRBV4-1
CASSQEGGRAPNEKLFF
>TRBJ2-3|TRBV7-9
CASSLSLASTDTQYF